This T cell receptor beta chain originates from a study of OX40 agonist ivuxolimab in advanced cancers. About the study: Three patients showed partial responses: one hepatocellular carcinoma and two cutaneous melanoma cases. Study-wide findings and caveats: Those patients achieving a partial response at 0.1-3.0 mg/kg showed among the lowest clonal expansion.

Patients were ruled out by autoimmune disease history or systemic immunosuppression. On this clone: Its specificity is unknown.

The CDR3 has 16 residues. CDR1 and CDR2 from the germline V gene are MGHRA and YSYEKL. V gave up 2 bases and J gave up 4 bases, with 17 bases separating them. Profiled with immunoSEQ multiplex PCR; TCRdb holds only in-frame clones, not every one. The data show almost 50,000 clones, 81% seen once. The chain couples TRBV4-1 to TRBJ1-2; tentative D call: TRBD1 (5 bases). This TCR was recovered from an adult with an advanced solid tumor such as melanoma, head and neck, liver or kidney cancer. Material: CD4+ or CD8+ T cells sorted from blood, obtained in a trial of the OX40 agonist ivuxolimab. CDR3 bases: TGCGCCAGCAGCCAACAGGTAACCGGACAAACCTATGGCTACACCTTC. As protein: CASSQQVTGQTYGYTF.